This T cell receptor (beta chain) originates from a study of T cells after yellow fever vaccination. TCRdb re-called the 5' RACE reads with MiXCR, one entry per CDR3 protein. The sample yields fewer than 500,000 distinct CDR3 sequences, around a sixth seen once. CDR3 size: 17 residues. The V gene end was trimmed by 4 bases and the J gene end by 1 base; junction bases not matched to a gene: 3. CDR1 KGHSH and CDR2 LQKENI come from the germline V gene. The receptor was isolated from a man between 18 and 35 years old who received the YFV17D yellow fever vaccine. The sequences come from PBMCs, collected before the yellow fever booster vaccination. The chain uses TRBV18 and TRBJ2-6; 11 positions agree with TRBD1. Written as DNA, the CDR3 is TGTGCCAGCTCACGGACAGGGGGCGCATCTGGGGCCAACGTCCTGACTTTC. It codes for CASSRTGGASGANVLTF. Combining the CDR3 with reference TRBV18 and TRBJ2-6 gives the whole variable domain NAGVMQNPRHLVRRRGQEARLRCSPMKGHSHVYWYRQLPEEGLKFMVYLQKENIIDESGMPKERFSAEFPKEGPSILRIQQVVRGDSAAYFCASSRTGGASGANVLTFGAGSRLTVL.